The rows below give T cell receptor beta chains drawn from one sample of a study of blood T cell repertoires in COVID-19. Clones were sequenced by immunoSEQ multiplex PCR, and TCRdb holds only the in-frame ones, with some missing. The top ten clones hold 0.95% to 1.5% of a sample with about 170,000 clones, roughly 84% of them seen once. Sequencing was carried out using PBMCs or T cells enriched from blood (not recorded which). The receptors derive from a human donor with acute COVID-19. The donor label of this sample is uncertain. Both conserved end residues are part of each CDR3. The D gene is left open where the match is weak. For some rows the clone size is stated as once, few or many, or as a class when expanded; others skip it.

TRBJ1-5 | . | TRBV7-3 | TRBD1 | CASSVTGGSNQPQHF | TGTGCCAGCAGCGTCACAGGGGGCAGCAATCAGCCCCAGCATTTT
TRBJ1-2 | once | TRBV5-1 | . | CASSLVGDGNYGYTF | TGCGCCAGCAGCTTGGTTGGAGACGGAAACTATGGCTACACCTTC
TRBJ2-7 | . | TRBV20-1 | TRBD2 | CSASSGGYEQYF | TGCAGTGCGAGTAGCGGGGGCTACGAGCAGTACTTC
TRBJ2-3 | . | TRBV18 | TRBD1 | CASSFYTGDQGGTQYF | TGTGCCAGCTCATTTTATACAGGGGACCAAGGCGGTACGCAGTATTTT
TRBJ2-2 | . | TRBV5-5 | . | CASSLVQNTGELFF | TGTGCCAGCAGCTTGGTACAGAACACCGGGGAGCTGTTTTTT
TRBJ1-1 | . | TRBV7-3 | TRBD1 | CASSSGQVEAFF | TGTGCCAGCAGCTCCGGACAGGTTGAAGCTTTCTTT
TRBJ1-6 | . | TRBV10-2 | . | CASSGTVNSPLHF | TGCGCCAGCAGTGGAACAGTTAATTCACCCCTCCACTTT
TRBJ1-2 | . | TRBV5-1 | . | CASSLVLGGYGYTF | TGCGCCAGCAGCTTGGTGCTGGGAGGCTATGGCTACACCTTC
TRBJ2-6 | . | TRBV3-1/TRBV3-2 | . | CASSQDQGHGANVLTF | TGTGCCAGCAGCCAAGATCAGGGGCACGGGGCCAACGTCCTGACTTTC
TRBJ1-5 | . | TRBV7-8 | . | CASSFNLKAADGISNQPQHF | TGTGCCAGCAGCTTTAACCTAAAGGCGGCGGATGGAATTAGCAATCAGCCCCAGCATTTT
TRBJ1-6 | . | TRBV6-5 | . | CASSAGTPINSPLHF | TGTGCCAGCAGCGCCGGGACTCCGATTAATTCACCCCTCCACTTT
TRBJ1-1 | . | TRBV7-6 | . | CASSLGGGALNTEAFF | TGTGCCAGCAGCTTAGGTGGGGGGGCGTTGAACACTGAAGCTTTCTTT
TRBJ2-5 | . | TRBV7-6 | . | CASSLIFQETQYF | TGTGCCAGCAGCTTAATCTTTCAAGAGACCCAGTACTTC
TRBJ2-3 | . | TRBV6-2/TRBV6-3 | TRBD1 | CASSYYRQGLTDTQYF | TGTGCCAGCAGTTACTACCGACAGGGTCTAACAGATACGCAGTATTTT
TRBJ2-5 | . | TRBV6-5 | . | CASSYGGAQETQYF | TGTGCCAGCAGTTACGGGGGGGCCCAAGAGACCCAGTACTTC
TRBJ2-3 | few | TRBV9 | TRBD2 | CASSGRGGATDTQYF | TGTGCCAGCAGCGGCCGCGGGGGGGCCACAGATACGCAGTATTTT
TRBJ2-1 | . | TRBV4-1 | . | CASSQVGRGLYNEQFF | TGCGCCAGCAGCCAAGTGGGCCGGGGGTTATACAATGAGCAGTTCTTC
TRBJ1-3 | . | TRBV5-1 | . | CASSLEGDTIYF | TGCGCCAGCAGCTTGGAGGGGGACACCATATATTTT
TRBJ2-7 | . | TRBV7-8 | TRBD2 | CASSLPAGGSSYEQYF | TGTGCCAGCAGCTTACCGGCGGGGGGGTCCTCCTACGAGCAGTACTTC
TRBJ1-2 | . | TRBV9 | . | CASSVEEGGYGYTF | TGTGCCAGCAGCGTAGAGGAGGGCGGCTATGGCTACACCTTC
TRBJ2-7 | . | TRBV11-2 | . | CASNSGTGAYEQYF | TGTGCCAGCAACTCCGGGACGGGAGCCTACGAGCAGTACTTC
TRBJ2-7 | . | TRBV29-1 | . | CSAATALSYEQYF | TGCAGCGCAGCGACAGCCCTCTCCTACGAGCAGTACTTC
TRBJ1-5 | . | TRBV2 | TRBD1 | CASRGQGGNQPQHF | TGTGCCAGCAGAGGACAGGGGGGCAATCAGCCCCAGCATTTT
TRBJ1-3 | . | TRBV30 | . | CAGGTGLRNTIYF | TGTGCCGGCGGGACCGGACTCCGAAACACCATATATTTT
TRBJ1-1 | few | TRBV19 | . | CASSGPGNTEAFF | TGTGCCAGTAGCGGCCCAGGGAACACTGAAGCTTTCTTT
TRBJ1-6 | . | TRBV5-1 | TRBD1 | CASSPNQGAGGSPLHF | TGCGCCAGCAGCCCGAACCAGGGGGCAGGAGGTTCACCCCTCCACTTT
TRBJ1-1 | . | TRBV19 | . | CASTLRDRNTEAFF | TGTGCCAGTACCCTAAGAGACAGGAACACTGAAGCTTTCTTT
TRBJ2-7 | few | TRBV10-3 | . | CAISEQGTYEQYF | TGTGCCATCAGTGAGCAGGGCACCTACGAGCAGTACTTC
TRBJ2-7 | once | TRBV19 | TRBD1 | CASSSQGGNYEQYF | TGTGCCAGTAGTTCACAGGGGGGAAACTACGAGCAGTACTTC
TRBJ1-2 | . | TRBV2 | . | CASSEVTGNRLDYGYTF | TGTGCCAGCAGTGAAGTTACAGGGAATCGCTTGGACTATGGCTACACCTTC
TRBJ1-4 | . | TRBV7-9 | . | CASRAQGKLSIDEKLFF | TGTGCCAGCAGGGCCCAGGGTAAATTGAGCATTGATGAAAAACTGTTTTTT
TRBJ1-2 | few | TRBV20-1 | . | CSAETYYGYTF | TGCAGTGCGGAGACGTACTATGGCTACACCTTC
TRBJ1-5 | . | TRBV5-1 | TRBD1 | CASSLGTGGGNQPQHF | TGCGCCAGCAGCCTCGGGACAGGGGGCGGCAATCAGCCCCAGCATTTT
TRBJ1-4 | . | TRBV19 | TRBD1 | CASRGKSGGTGCEKLFF | TGTGCCAGTAGAGGTAAGTCGGGAGGGACAGGGTGTGAAAAACTGTTTTTT
TRBJ2-3 | . | TRBV7-3 | TRBD2 | CASSRGLAGPSTDTQYF | TGTGCCAGCAGCCGGGGACTAGCGGGGCCTAGCACAGATACGCAGTATTTT
TRBJ1-2 | . | TRBV5-8 | TRBD1 | CASSFRGQPYGYTF | TGTGCCAGCAGCTTTAGGGGACAGCCCTATGGCTACACCTTC
TRBJ1-2 | . | TRBV29-1 | . | CSVGIQGYGYTF | TGCAGCGTTGGGATTCAGGGGTATGGCTACACCTTC
TRBJ2-1 | . | TRBV6-1 | . | CASSEAGSQVNEQFF | TGTGCCAGCAGTGAAGCCGGGTCACAGGTTAATGAGCAGTTCTTC
TRBJ1-1 | . | TRBV15 | . | CATRGGNTEAFF | TGTGCCACCAGGGGGGGGAACACTGAAGCTTTCTTT
TRBJ1-2 | once | TRBV12-3/TRBV12-4 | . | CASSFNSYGYTF | TGTGCCAGCAGTTTTAACAGCTATGGCTACACCTTC
TRBJ2-2 | . | TRBV7-9 | . | CASSLGSGELFF | TGTGCCAGCAGCTTAGGGAGCGGGGAGCTGTTTTTT
TRBJ1-6 | . | TRBV5-1 | . | CASSPSRTTNSPLHF | TGCGCCAGCAGCCCCTCGAGGACTACCAATTCACCCCTCCACTTT
TRBJ1-6 | . | TRBV2 | . | CASGPSPNSPLHF | TGTGCCAGTGGCCCGTCTCCTAATTCACCCCTCCACTTT
TRBJ2-5 | . | TRBV6-2/TRBV6-3 | . | CASSTSGETQYF | TGTGCCAGCAGCACAAGCGGAGAGACCCAGTACTTC
TRBJ2-7 | . | TRBV6-2/TRBV6-3 | . | CASSYLRTAITYEQYF | TGTGCCAGCAGTTACCTCAGGACAGCCATTACCTACGAGCAGTACTTC
TRBJ1-2 | . | TRBV19 | . | CASSRDSFYGYTF | TGTGCCAGTAGTAGAGACTCCTTCTATGGCTACACCTTC
TRBJ2-7 | . | TRBV2 | . | CASSEIRSSYEQYF | TGTGCCAGCAGTGAAATACGGAGCTCCTACGAGCAGTACTTC
TRBJ2-4 | . | TRBV10-3 | TRBD1 | CAISAGQGAQNIQYF | TGTGCCATCAGTGCGGGACAGGGGGCCCAAAACATTCAGTACTTC
TRBJ2-7 | . | TRBV7-2 | . | CASSLERGFNYEQYF | TGTGCCAGCAGCTTAGAGAGGGGGTTTAACTACGAGCAGTACTTC